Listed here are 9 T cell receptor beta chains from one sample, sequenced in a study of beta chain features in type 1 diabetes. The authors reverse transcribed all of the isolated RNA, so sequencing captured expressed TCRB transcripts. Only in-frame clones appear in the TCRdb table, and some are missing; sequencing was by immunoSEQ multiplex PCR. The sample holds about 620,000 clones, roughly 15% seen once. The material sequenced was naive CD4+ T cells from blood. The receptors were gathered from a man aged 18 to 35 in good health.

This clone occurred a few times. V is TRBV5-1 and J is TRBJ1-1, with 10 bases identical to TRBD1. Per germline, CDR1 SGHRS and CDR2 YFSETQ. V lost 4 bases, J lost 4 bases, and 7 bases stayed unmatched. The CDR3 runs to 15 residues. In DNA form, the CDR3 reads TGCGCCAGCAGCGAGGGACAGGGGTTTGTCACTGAAGCTTTCTTT. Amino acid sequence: CASSEGQGFVTEAFF.

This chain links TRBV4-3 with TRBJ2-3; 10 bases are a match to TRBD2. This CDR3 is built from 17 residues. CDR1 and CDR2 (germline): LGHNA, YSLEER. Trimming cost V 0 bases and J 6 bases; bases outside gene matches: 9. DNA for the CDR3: TGCGCCAGCAGCCAAGAGCCCCCTAGCGGGGGTTCTGATACGCAGTATTTT. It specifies CASSQEPPSGGSDTQYF.

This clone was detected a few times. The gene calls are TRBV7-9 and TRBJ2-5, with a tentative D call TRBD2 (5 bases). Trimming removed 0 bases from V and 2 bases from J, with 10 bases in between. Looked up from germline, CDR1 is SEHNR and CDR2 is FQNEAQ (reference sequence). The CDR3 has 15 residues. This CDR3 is CASSLALTGQETQYF. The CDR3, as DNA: TGTGCCAGCAGCTTAGCTCTTACGGGACAAGAGACCCAGTACTTC.

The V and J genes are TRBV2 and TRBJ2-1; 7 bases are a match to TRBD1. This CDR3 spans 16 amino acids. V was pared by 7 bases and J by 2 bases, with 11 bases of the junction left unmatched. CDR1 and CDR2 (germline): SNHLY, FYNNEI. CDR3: CASIDRDALPYNEQFF. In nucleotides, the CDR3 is TGTGCCAGCATAGACAGGGATGCCCTCCCCTACAATGAGCAGTTCTTC.

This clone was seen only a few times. The CDR3 region is CASSLGDAWTGDYEQYF. The CDR3 nucleotides are TGTGCCAGCAGCCTAGGAGATGCGTGGACAGGAGACTACGAGCAGTACTTC. The V call is TRBV9, the J call TRBJ2-7; 7 bases are shared with TRBD1. V trimming: 4 bases; J trimming: 3 bases; junction bases outside the gene matches: 16. Germline loops: CDR1 SGDLS, CDR2 YYNGEE. The CDR3 consists of 17 residues.

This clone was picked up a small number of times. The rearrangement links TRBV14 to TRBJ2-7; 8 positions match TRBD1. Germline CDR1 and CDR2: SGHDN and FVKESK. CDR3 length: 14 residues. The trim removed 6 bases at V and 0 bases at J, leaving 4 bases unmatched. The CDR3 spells CASRRTGYSYEQYF. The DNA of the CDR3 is TGTGCCAGCAGACGGACAGGGTACTCCTACGAGCAGTACTTC. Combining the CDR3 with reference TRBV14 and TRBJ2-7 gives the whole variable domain EAGVTQFPSHSVIEKGQTVTLRCDPISGHDNLYWYRRVMGKEIKFLLHFVKESKQDESGMPNNRFLAERTGGTYSTLKVQPAELEDSGVYFCASRRTGYSYEQYFGPGTRLTVT.

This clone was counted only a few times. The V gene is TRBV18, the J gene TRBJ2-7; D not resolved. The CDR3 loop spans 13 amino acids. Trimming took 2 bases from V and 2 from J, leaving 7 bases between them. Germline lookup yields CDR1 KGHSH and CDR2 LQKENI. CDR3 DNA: TGTGCCAGCTCACCATTGCAGACCTACGAGCAGTACTTC. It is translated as CASSPLQTYEQYF. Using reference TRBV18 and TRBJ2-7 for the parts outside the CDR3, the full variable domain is NAGVMQNPRHLVRRRGQEARLRCSPMKGHSHVYWYRQLPEEGLKFMVYLQKENIIDESGMPKERFSAEFPKEGPSILRIQQVVRGDSAAYFCASSPLQTYEQYFGPGTRLTVT.

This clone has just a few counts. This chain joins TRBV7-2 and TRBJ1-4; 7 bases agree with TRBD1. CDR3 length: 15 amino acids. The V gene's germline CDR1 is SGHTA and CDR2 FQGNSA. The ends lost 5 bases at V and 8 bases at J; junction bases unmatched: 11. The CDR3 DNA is TGTGCCAGCAGCCCCCAGGGAGGGGGCGGCGAAAAACTGTTTTTT. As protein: CASSPQGGGGEKLFF.

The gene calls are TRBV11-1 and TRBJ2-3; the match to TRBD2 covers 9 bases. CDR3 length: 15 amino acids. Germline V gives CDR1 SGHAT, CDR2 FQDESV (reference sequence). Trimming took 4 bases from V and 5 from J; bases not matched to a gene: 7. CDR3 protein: CASSWRGGQGDTQYF. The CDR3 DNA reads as TGTGCCAGCAGCTGGCGGGGGGGCCAGGGAGATACGCAGTATTTT. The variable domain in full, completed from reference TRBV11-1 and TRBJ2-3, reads EAEVAQSPRYKITEKSQAVAFWCDPISGHATLYWYRQILGQGPELLVQFQDESVVDDSQLPKDRFSAERLKGVDSTLKIQPAELGDSAMYLCASSWRGGQGDTQYFGPGTRLTVL.